This T cell receptor (beta chain) was sequenced in a study of T-cell memory formation after mild COVID-19. The TCR alpha and TCR beta cDNA libraries, bearing sample barcodes and UMIs, were generated by 5'RACE using constant-segment primers. In TCRdb, the 5' RACE reads were re-called with MiXCR into one record per CDR3 protein. Of hundreds of thousands of distinct CDR3 sequences listed, about a sixth are singletons. General observations from the study: CD8+ contracting clones occupied EMRA, while CD4+ ones occupied mainly CM and EM.

The CDR3 spans 14 residues. Germline CDR1 SGHVS, CDR2 FNYEAQ. Deletions cut 1 base from V and 5 bases from J, with 11 bases between. In this sample, this clonotype turned up a few times. Its target is unknown. This receptor was taken from a man between 18 and 29 years old who had mild COVID-19 (a few samples of this study predate the infection). Cell type and time point are not known. Sequencing was done on a sample of PBMCs or a T cell subset sorted from them (not recorded which). The chain couples TRBV7-6 to TRBJ2-5; possible D gene TRBD1, 5 bases. CDR3 amino acids: CASSLVSSGETQYF. The DNA for the CDR3 is TGTGCCAGCAGCTTAGTCTCCTCAGGGGAGACCCAGTACTTC.